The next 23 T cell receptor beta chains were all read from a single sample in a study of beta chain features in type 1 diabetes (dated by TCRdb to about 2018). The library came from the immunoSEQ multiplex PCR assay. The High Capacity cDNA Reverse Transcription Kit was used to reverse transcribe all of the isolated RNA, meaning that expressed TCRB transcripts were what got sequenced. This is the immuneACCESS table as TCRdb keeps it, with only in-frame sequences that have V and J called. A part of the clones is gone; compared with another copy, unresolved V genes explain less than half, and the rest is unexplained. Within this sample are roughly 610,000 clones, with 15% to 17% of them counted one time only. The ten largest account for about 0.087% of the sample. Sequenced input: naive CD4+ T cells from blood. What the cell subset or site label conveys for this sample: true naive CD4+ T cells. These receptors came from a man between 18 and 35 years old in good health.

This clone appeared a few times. The CDR3 here is CASRDSGSSYNEQFF. The CDR3 DNA reads TGCGCCAGCAGAGATAGCGGAAGCTCCTACAATGAGCAGTTCTTC. The gene calls are TRBV5-1 and TRBJ2-1, with a tentative D call TRBD2 (6 bases). This CDR3 is built from 15 residues. CDR1 and CDR2 from the germline V gene are SGHRS and YFSETQ. V was pared by 5 bases and J by 0 bases, with 12 bases between.

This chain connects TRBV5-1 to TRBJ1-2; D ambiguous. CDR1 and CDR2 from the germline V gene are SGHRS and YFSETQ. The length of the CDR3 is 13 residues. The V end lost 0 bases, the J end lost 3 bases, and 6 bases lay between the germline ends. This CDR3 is CASSLGADYGYTF. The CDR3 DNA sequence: TGCGCCAGCAGCTTGGGTGCAGACTATGGCTACACCTTC.

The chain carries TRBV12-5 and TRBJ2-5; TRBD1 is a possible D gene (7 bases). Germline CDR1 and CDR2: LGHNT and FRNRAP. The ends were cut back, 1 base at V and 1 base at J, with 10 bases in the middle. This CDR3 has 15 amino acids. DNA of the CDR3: TGTGCTAGTGGTTTGGGACAGGGACTCCAAGAGACCCAGTACTTC. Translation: CASGLGQGLQETQYF. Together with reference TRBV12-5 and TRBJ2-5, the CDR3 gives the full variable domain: DARVTQTPRHKVTEMGQEVTMRCQPILGHNTVFWYRQTMMQGLELLAYFRNRAPLDDSGMPKDRFSAEMPDATLATLKIQPSEPRDSAVYFCASGLGQGLQETQYFGPGTRLLVL.

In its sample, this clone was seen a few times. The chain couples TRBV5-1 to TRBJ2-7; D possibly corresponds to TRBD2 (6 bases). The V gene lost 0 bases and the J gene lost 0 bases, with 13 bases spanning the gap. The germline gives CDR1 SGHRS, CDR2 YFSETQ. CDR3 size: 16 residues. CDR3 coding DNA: TGCGCCAGCAGCTTGGCGGGAGCTCTCCCCTCCTACGAGCAGTACTTC. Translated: CASSLAGALPSYEQYF.

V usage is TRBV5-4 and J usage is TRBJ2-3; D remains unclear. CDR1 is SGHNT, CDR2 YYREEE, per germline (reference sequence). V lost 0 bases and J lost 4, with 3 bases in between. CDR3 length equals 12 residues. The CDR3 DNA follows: TGTGCCAGCAGCTTGGTAGCAGATACGCAGTATTTT. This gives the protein CASSLVADTQYF.

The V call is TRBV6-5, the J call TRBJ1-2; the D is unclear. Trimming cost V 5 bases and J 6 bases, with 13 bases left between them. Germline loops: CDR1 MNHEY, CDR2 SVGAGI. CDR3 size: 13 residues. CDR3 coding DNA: TGTGCCAGCAGTCATGGTATTAATAATGGCTACACCTTC. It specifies CASSHGINNGYTF.

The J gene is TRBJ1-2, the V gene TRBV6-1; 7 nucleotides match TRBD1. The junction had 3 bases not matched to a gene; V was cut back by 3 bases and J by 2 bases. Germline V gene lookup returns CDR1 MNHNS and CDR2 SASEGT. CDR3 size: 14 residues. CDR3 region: CASSEVRGNYGYTF. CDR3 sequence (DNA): TGTGCCAGCAGTGAGGTCAGGGGGAACTATGGCTACACCTTC.

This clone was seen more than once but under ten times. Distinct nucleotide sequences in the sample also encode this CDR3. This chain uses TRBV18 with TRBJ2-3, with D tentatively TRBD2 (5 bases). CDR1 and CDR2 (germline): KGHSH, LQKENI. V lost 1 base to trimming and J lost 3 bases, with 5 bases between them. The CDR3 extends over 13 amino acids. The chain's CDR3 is CASSPRTTDTQYF. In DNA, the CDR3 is TGTGCCAGCTCACCACGGACTACAGATACGCAGTATTTT.

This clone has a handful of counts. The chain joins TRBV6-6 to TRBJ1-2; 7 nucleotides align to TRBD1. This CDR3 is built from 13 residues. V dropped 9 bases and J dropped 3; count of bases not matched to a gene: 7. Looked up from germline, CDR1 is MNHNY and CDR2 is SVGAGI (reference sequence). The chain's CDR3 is CASTVTGDYGYTF. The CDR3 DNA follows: TGTGCCAGTACCGTCACAGGGGACTATGGCTACACCTTC.

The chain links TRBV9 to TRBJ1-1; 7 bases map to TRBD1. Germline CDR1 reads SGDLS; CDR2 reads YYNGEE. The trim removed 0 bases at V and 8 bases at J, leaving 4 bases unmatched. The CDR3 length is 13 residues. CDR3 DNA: TGTGCCAGCAGCGTAGCTCGGACAGGCGAAGCTTTCTTT. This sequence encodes CASSVARTGEAFF.

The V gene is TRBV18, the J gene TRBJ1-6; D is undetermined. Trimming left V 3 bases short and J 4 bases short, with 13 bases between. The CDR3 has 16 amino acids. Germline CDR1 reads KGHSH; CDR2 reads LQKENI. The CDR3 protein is CASSPFDNQYNSPLHF. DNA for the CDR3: TGTGCCAGCTCACCTTTTGACAACCAGTATAATTCACCCCTCCACTTT.

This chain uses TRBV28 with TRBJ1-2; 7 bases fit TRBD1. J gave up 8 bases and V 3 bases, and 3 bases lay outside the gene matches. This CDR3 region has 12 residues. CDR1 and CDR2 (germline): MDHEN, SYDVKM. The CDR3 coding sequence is TGTGCCAGCAGTTTTGCAGGGGGAGGCTACACCTTC. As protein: CASSFAGGGYTF.

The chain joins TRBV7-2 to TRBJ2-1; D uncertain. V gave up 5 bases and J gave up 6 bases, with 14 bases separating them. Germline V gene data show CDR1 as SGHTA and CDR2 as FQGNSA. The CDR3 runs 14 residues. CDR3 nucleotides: TGTGCCAGCAGCCCCGGCCCCTCAAGCAATGAGCAGTTCTTC. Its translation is CASSPGPSSNEQFF.

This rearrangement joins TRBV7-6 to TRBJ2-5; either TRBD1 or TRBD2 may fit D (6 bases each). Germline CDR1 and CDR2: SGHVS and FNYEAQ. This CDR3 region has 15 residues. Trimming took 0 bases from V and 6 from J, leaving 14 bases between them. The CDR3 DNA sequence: TGTGCCAGCAGCTTAGCAGCCGGGGGCAGGAAGACCCAGTACTTC. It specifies CASSLAAGGRKTQYF.

The CDR3 protein is CASSLPPEQFF. CDR3 DNA sequence: TGTGCCAGCTCACTCCCCCCTGAGCAGTTCTTC. The V and J genes are TRBV18 and TRBJ2-1; D unclear. The CDR3 covers 11 residues. The V and J ends lost 4 bases and 9 bases respectively, with 7 bases between them. Germline-derived CDR1 and CDR2 are KGHSH and LQKENI.

This chain's CDR3 is CASSLGGTESSYEQYF. CDR3 in DNA: TGTGCCAGCAGCTTAGGTGGGACAGAGAGCTCCTACGAGCAGTACTTC. The rearrangement links TRBV7-8 to TRBJ2-7; 7 bases match TRBD1. The germline V gene has CDR1 SGHVS and CDR2 FQNEAQ. The CDR3 covers 16 residues. J was trimmed by 0 bases and V by 1 base; bases with no gene match: 6.

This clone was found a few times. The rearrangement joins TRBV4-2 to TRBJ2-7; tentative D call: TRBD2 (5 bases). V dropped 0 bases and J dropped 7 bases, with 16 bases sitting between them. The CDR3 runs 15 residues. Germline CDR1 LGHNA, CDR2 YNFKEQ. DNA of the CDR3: TGTGCCAGCAGCCAAGATCCCGGGATTGCTTGGGAGCAGTACTTC. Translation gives CASSQDPGIAWEQYF.

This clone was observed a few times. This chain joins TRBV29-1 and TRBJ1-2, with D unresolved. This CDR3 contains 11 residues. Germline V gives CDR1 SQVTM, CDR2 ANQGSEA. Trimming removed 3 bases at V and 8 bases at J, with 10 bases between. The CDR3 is CSVDNEGGYTF. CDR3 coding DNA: TGCAGCGTTGATAACGAGGGCGGCTACACCTTC. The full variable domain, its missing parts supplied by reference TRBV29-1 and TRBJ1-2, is SAVISQKPSRDICQRGTSLTIQCQVDSQVTMMFWYRQQPGQSLTLIATANQGSEATYESGFVIDKFPISRPNLTFSTLTVSNMSPEDSSIYLCSVDNEGGYTFGSGTRLTVV.

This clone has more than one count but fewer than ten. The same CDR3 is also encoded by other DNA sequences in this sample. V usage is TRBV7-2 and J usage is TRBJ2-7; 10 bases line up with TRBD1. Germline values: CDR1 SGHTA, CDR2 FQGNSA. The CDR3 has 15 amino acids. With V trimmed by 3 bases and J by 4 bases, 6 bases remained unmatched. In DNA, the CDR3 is TGTGCCAGCAGCTTGGGACAGGGGAGAGGGTACGAGCAGTACTTC. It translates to CASSLGQGRGYEQYF. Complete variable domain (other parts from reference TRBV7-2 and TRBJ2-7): GAGVSQSPSNKVTEKGKDVELRCDPISGHTALYWYRQSLGQGLEFLIYFQGNSAPDKSGLPSDRFSAERTGGSVSTLTIQRTQQEDSAVYLCASSLGQGRGYEQYFGPGTRLTVT.

CDR3 in amino acids: CASSVQVTDNSPLHF. The CDR3 nucleotides are TGTGCCAGCAGCGTGCAGGTCACGGATAATTCACCCCTCCACTTT. The chain is built from TRBV9 and TRBJ1-6; D is uncertain. The V and J ends lost 2 bases and 5 bases respectively, with 11 bases between them. The germline CDR1 and CDR2 sequences are SGDLS and YYNGEE. The CDR3 spans 15 residues. Full variable domain (missing parts from reference TRBV9 and TRBJ1-6): DSGVTQTPKHLITATGQRVTLRCSPRSGDLSVYWYQQSLDQGLQFLIQYYNGEERAKGNILERFSAQQFPDLHSELNLSSLELGDSALYFCASSVQVTDNSPLHFGNGTRLTVT.

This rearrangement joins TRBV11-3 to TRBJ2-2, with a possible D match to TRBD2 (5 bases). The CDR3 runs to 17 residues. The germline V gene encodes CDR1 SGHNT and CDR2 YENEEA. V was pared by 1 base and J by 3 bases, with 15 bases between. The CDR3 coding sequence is TGTGCCAGCAGCTTAGGTAGAGGGTCTGTTGACACCGGGGAGCTGTTTTTT. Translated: CASSLGRGSVDTGELFF.

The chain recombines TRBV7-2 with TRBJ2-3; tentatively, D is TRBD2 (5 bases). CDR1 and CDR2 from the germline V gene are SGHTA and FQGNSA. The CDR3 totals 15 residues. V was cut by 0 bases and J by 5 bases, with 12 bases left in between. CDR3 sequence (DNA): TGTGCCAGCAGCTTAGCGAGCGGTGGAGTAGATACGCAGTATTTT. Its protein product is CASSLASGGVDTQYF.

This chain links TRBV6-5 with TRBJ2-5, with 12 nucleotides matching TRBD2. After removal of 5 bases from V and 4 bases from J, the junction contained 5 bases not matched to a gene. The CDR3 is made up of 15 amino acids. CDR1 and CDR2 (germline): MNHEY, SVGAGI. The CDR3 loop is CASSRTSGELETQYF. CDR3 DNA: TGTGCCAGCAGTCGGACTAGCGGGGAACTAGAGACCCAGTACTTC.